Below, 17 T cell receptor beta chains from the same sample are listed, as sequenced in a study of shared clonotypes between healthy human individuals. Repertoires were generated with immunoSEQ multiplex PCR, while TCRdb's copy carries only in-frame clones and drops some. The sample comprises 2 million to 2.5 million clones, 85% to 95% of which are singletons, and around 0.4% rests with the top ten. The specimen was naive CD4+ T cells from PBMCs. The subset here: CD45RA+ positively selected. These receptors originate from a man aged 18 to 30 in good health. Some clones in this sample may be carry-over from other donors' samples.

Here the CDR3 reads CASSQDLARTQYF. In DNA, the CDR3 is TGTGCCAGCAGCCAAGACCTAGCCCGTACGCAGTATTTT. The gene calls are TRBV14 and TRBJ2-3, with D tentatively TRBD2 (5 bases). The CDR3 is 13 amino acids. Germline CDR1 SGHDN, CDR2 FVKESK. The ends were cut back, 0 bases at V and 8 bases at J, with 9 bases in the middle.

As regards this clone: At the DNA level, this CDR3 is encoded by other sequences in the same sample as well. The chain links TRBV5-1 to TRBJ2-2; TRBD2 matches 11 bases. Germline CDR1 is SGHRS and CDR2 is YFSETQ. The CDR3 is 16 amino acids. V lost 2 bases to trimming and J lost 2 bases; unmatched junction nucleotides: 2. As DNA, the CDR3 is TGCGCCAGCAGCTTCCTAGCGGGAGGCAACACCGGGGAGCTGTTTTTT. This gives the protein CASSFLAGGNTGELFF.

As DNA, the CDR3 is TGCGCCAGCAGCTTGGCCCCCCTTACTAGCCCCGGGGAGCTGTTTTTT. It encodes CASSLAPLTSPGELFF. The chain combines TRBV5-1 with TRBJ2-2; tentative D call: TRBD2 (6 bases). CDR1 and CDR2 from the germline V gene are SGHRS and YFSETQ. CDR3 length: 16 residues. V was cut by 0 bases and J by 6 bases, with 15 bases left in between. The variable domain in full, with the rest retrieved from reference TRBV5-1 and TRBJ2-2, is KAGVTQTPRYLIKTRGQQVTLSCSPISGHRSVSWYQQTPGQGLQFLFEYFSETQRNKGNFPGRFSGRQFSNSRSEMNVSTLELGDSALYLCASSLAPLTSPGELFFGEGSRLTVL.

The rearrangement joins TRBV6-5 to TRBJ1-2; unclear D gene. Germline CDR1 and CDR2: MNHEY and SVGAGI. V was pared by 5 bases and J by 8 bases, with 12 bases between. The CDR3 has 12 residues. CDR3 in DNA: TGTGCCAGCAGTCCCTTGGGTGTGGGCTACACCTTC. Its protein is CASSPLGVGYTF.

The chain is built from TRBV21-1 and TRBJ2-4; TRBD1 is the table's D call and was not checked against the DNA. TRBV21-1 is deemed a pseudogene. The length of the CDR3 is 14 residues. The DNA of the CDR3 is TGTGCCAGCAGCATCCGACAGGGAGGTAACATTCAGTACTTC. This encodes CASSIRQGGNIQYF.

The CDR3 nucleotides read TGTGCCAGCAGTTTGGTAGGGAGCTATGGCTACACCTTC. Protein: CASSLVGSYGYTF. This chain uses TRBV27 with TRBJ1-2; D gene unclear. The CDR3 loop spans 13 amino acids. V lost 3 bases and J 4 bases, leaving 9 bases between the germline ends. CDR1 and CDR2 (germline): MNHEY, SMNVEV (reference sequence).

The genes are TRBV30 and TRBJ1-2, with D hard to call. The CDR3 is 13 amino acids. Germline loops: CDR1 GTSNPN, CDR2 SVGIG (reference sequence). The ends were cut back, 0 bases at V and 8 bases at J, with 13 bases in the middle. The CDR3 sequence: CAWSVLAFLGYTF. DNA of the CDR3: TGTGCCTGGAGTGTACTGGCATTCCTAGGCTACACCTTC.

The chain employs TRBV7-9 and TRBJ1-4, with D perhaps TRBD1 (5 bases). Germline V lookup: CDR1 SEHNR, CDR2 FQNEAQ (reference sequence). The CDR3 totals 15 residues. With 1 base removed from V and 8 bases from J, the gap between germline ends came to 14 bases. CDR3 protein: CASSLEGVLYEKLFF. The DNA for the CDR3 is TGTGCCAGCAGCTTAGAAGGGGTGTTATACGAAAAACTGTTTTTT.

This clone has a single count. The chain joins TRBV30 to TRBJ1-2; no clear D gene. CDR1 is GTSNPN and CDR2 is SVGIG in the germline V gene (reference sequence). The CDR3 loop spans 14 amino acids. Trimming removed 2 bases from V and 1 base from J, with 11 bases in between. CDR3 residues: CAWSTLQNNYGYTF. CDR3 sequence (DNA): TGTGCCTGGAGTACCCTACAGAATAACTATGGCTACACCTTC.

V gene TRBV4-1 combines with J gene TRBJ1-2; 7 nucleotides line up with TRBD1. The trim removed 5 bases at V and 4 bases at J, leaving 10 bases unmatched. The V gene's germline CDR1 is MGHRA and CDR2 YSYEKL. The CDR3 is 15 residues long. The CDR3 DNA is TGCGCCAGCAGCTCTCCGGTACAGGGGATCTATGGCTACACCTTC. Residues: CASSSPVQGIYGYTF.

The chain combines TRBV7-3 with TRBJ2-2; 9 positions match TRBD1. Trimming at V came to 11 bases and at J to 4 bases, leaving 5 bases not matched to a gene. The length of the CDR3 is 13 residues. CDR1 and CDR2 (germline): SGHTA, FQGTGA. The CDR3 protein is CACGTGSTGELFF. CDR3 coding DNA: TGTGCCTGTGGGACAGGGAGCACCGGGGAGCTGTTTTTT.

The chain's CDR3 is CASSDRRTSGPEQYF. Here the CDR3 DNA reads TGTGCCAGTAGCGACCGTCGGACTAGCGGGCCCGAGCAGTACTTC. V usage is TRBV19 and J usage is TRBJ2-7, with TRBD2 matching 11 bases. CDR3 size: 15 residues. The germline V gene encodes CDR1 LNHDA and CDR2 SQIVND (reference sequence). The junction had 10 bases not matched to a gene; V was cut back by 6 bases and J by 6 bases.

This chain uses TRBV5-4 with TRBJ2-3; a weak D match, TRBD2 (6 bases). The CDR3 has 16 residues. The germline V gene encodes CDR1 SGHNT and CDR2 YYREEE (reference sequence). V dropped 4 bases and J dropped 1 base, with 16 bases sitting between them. The CDR3 DNA reads TGTGCCAGCAGCCCCCCTCGGGCTAGCGGCACAGATACGCAGTATTTT. Amino acids: CASSPPRASGTDTQYF.

The V and J genes are TRBV6-5 and TRBJ1-2, with 9 positions matching TRBD1. The V and J ends lost 1 base and 8 bases, in that order; junction bases with no gene match: 8. The length of the CDR3 is 15 residues. Germline CDR1 and CDR2: MNHEY and SVGAGI. CDR3 in amino acids: CASSYFGGQGYGYTF. Here the CDR3 DNA reads TGTGCCAGCAGTTACTTTGGGGGACAGGGTTACGGCTACACCTTC.

CDR3 loop: CASSVAPRDAGTGELFF. The CDR3 nucleotides read TGTGCCAGCAGCGTAGCGCCCCGGGATGCCGGCACCGGGGAGCTGTTTTTT. The chain combines TRBV9 with TRBJ2-2; possibly TRBD2 for D (5 bases). The V and J ends lost 0 bases and 4 bases respectively, with 16 bases between them. The CDR3 sequence is 17 residues long. CDR1 is SGDLS, CDR2 YYNGEE, per germline.

This sequence joins TRBV19 and TRBJ1-2; 10 bases are shared with TRBD1. V shed 6 bases, J shed 5 bases, and the junction held 6 bases outside the gene matches. The length of the CDR3 is 14 residues. Per germline, CDR1 LNHDA and CDR2 SQIVND (reference sequence). The CDR3 bases are TGTGCCAGTAGAAAAAGGGGACAGGGGTATGGCTACACCTTC. It specifies CASRKRGQGYGYTF.

The chain couples TRBV6-1 to TRBJ1-3; D unclear. CDR3 size: 14 residues. V was shortened by 4 bases and J by 1 base, with 8 bases between the two germline ends. The germline gives CDR1 MNHNS, CDR2 SASEGT. This chain's CDR3 is CASSAKISGNTIYF. The CDR3 bases are TGTGCCAGCAGTGCCAAGATTTCTGGAAACACCATATATTTT.